The text below deals with one TCR beta chain. This receptor's antigen is unknown. The input lacks base qualities; no much larger clone sits a single base away. Participants in the prospective study were aged about 18 to 95 years, lived in 20 to 30 United States geographic areas, and enrolled through a virtual design. Cohort assignment in the prospective study relied on participant-reported clinical history from a screening survey and a study questionnaire. Each participant in the prospective study had whole blood, serum and a nasopharyngeal or oropharyngeal swab collected by mobile phlebotomists. Prospective study participants could optionally give additional blood draws and questionnaires over a roughly 2-month period. Before DNA extraction, blood samples from the prospective study were shipped at room temperature or frozen. The immunoSEQ Assay, a bias-controlled multiplex PCR, was used to amplify TCRbeta CDR3 regions from genomic DNA. Processing in the source paper ran as follows. The number of nucleated cells in each sample was estimated from the amplification of reference gene primers within the assay. To quantify the absolute abundance of each unique TCRbeta CDR3 rearrangement, sequence reads were collapsed and filtered. For each sample, productive Simpson clonality was calculated as the square root of Simpson's diversity index over productive rearrangements. The clones in this table, taken by TCRdb from immuneACCESS, are in-frame only. Not every clone is retained; where verified, under half of the shortfall comes from an unresolved V gene, and the cause of the rest is unknown. V, J and clone size derive from that table, while D and trimming were established from the DNA sequence. The sample table contains roughly 400,000 clones; only one count was recorded for approximately 86% of them. Of the sample, about 2.1% falls within the top ten clones.

The data were obtained in a study of blood T cell repertoires in COVID-19 (dated by TCRdb to the early 2020s). In the study overall: The collaborator samples originated in the United States, Italy and Spain and spanned the acute and convalescent phases of COVID-19. Deeply sampled blood TCRbeta repertoires from subjects exposed to, actively infected with, or recovered from COVID-19 were included in the dataset. Nearly every sample came with metadata listing a de-identified subject ID, COVID-19 status, age in years and sex. The material from the prospective study consisted of cDNA or gDNA derived from T cells, B-cell-depleted T cells, or PBMCs. Samples were obtained from the ongoing ImmuneRACE study (first 160 participants) and from 1,254 subjects provided by 6 global collaborators. A freely available public database, intended as a resource for researchers studying the immune response to SARS-CoV-2, is where the repertoires were released. Where HLA class I and class II types were available, the types were taken from metadata supplied by the sample provider, not from assay-based typing. General findings and caveats noted by the study authors: The amount of clinical and demographic metadata varied by source and participant and was provided uncurated.

Based on the germline V gene, the CDR1 and CDR2 sequences are SGHNT and YENEEA. Trimming accounts for 3 bases at V and 6 bases at J, while the number of junction bases matched to no gene is 8. From the cysteine up to the phenylalanine, the CDR3 has a length of 15 residues. The DNA shown is the 45-base CDR3, in frame from base 1. The sequencing sample was made of PBMCs or T cells enriched from blood (not recorded which). The chain joins TRBV11-3 to TRBJ2-3, with 8 bases aligning to TRBD2. This TCR came from a woman aged 40 to 55 with acute COVID-19. The base sequence is TGTGCCAGCAGCTTTCGGCGGGGGGAACTCGATACGCAGTATTTT. This codes for CASSFRRGELDTQYF. Joined to the reference TRBV11-3 and TRBJ2-3 proteins, this CDR3 gives the full variable domain: EAGVVQSPRYKIIEKKQPVAFWCNPISGHNTLYWYLQNLGQGPELLIRYENEEAVDDSQLPKDRFSAERLKGVDSTLKIQPAELGDSAVYLCASSFRRGELDTQYFGPGTRLTVL.